Sequencing of this T cell receptor beta chain was carried out in a study of identical twins. In germline, CDR1 is SGDLS, CDR2 YYNGEE. The CDR3 length is 15 residues. The V end was cut by 4 bases, the J end by 0 bases, with 11 bases between. TCRdb re-called the 5' RACE reads with MiXCR, one entry per CDR3 protein. The sample shows 550,000 to 700,000 distinct CDR3 sequences, approximately 21% of them seen only once. The same data also went into a second study, on T cells expressing NK-cell markers.

This chain links TRBV9 with TRBJ1-3, with no clear D. The TCR originated in a woman younger than 35 in good health. The sequencing sample was made of PBMCs. This CDR3 is CASSPPRSSGNTIYF. CDR3 sequence (DNA): TGTGCCAGCAGCCCACCCCGTAGCTCTGGAAACACCATATATTTT.